These T cell receptor beta chains were read from a single sample in a study of CD8+CD57+ T cells in acquired aplastic anemia. TCRdb re-analysed the reads in MiXCR, keeping a single row per CDR3 protein. The table lists about 80,000 distinct CDR3 sequences, about 45% of them singletons. The specimen was sorted CD4+, CD8+, or CD8+CD57+ T cells (not recorded which) from PBMCs. The source is a human donor in good health, serving as a control. Both conserved end residues are part of each CDR3. Fields, in order: V gene, J gene, CDR3 protein.

V gene: TRBV29-1; J gene: TRBJ1-2; CDR3 protein: CSVLWGFGYTF
V gene: TRBV11-1; J gene: TRBJ1-4; CDR3 protein: CASSSKGRSTESRLGKLFF
V gene: TRBV25-1; J gene: TRBJ2-3; CDR3 protein: CASSQFKTDTQYF
V gene: TRBV20-1; J gene: TRBJ2-2; CDR3 protein: CSAKLAHRGNTGELFF
V gene: TRBV15; J gene: TRBJ1-5; CDR3 protein: CATSSGNQPQHF
V gene: TRBV6-1; J gene: TRBJ1-2; CDR3 protein: CASSEVGQDTGYTF
V gene: TRBV12-3/TRBV12-4; J gene: TRBJ1-2; CDR3 protein: CASSLNRVGYTF
V gene: TRBV25-1; J gene: TRBJ1-2; CDR3 protein: CASSSSGGGCTF
V gene: TRBV7-8; J gene: TRBJ2-7; CDR3 protein: CASSLPTGGATYEQYF
V gene: TRBV5-1; J gene: TRBJ2-7; CDR3 protein: CASSSRQPGDYEQYF
V gene: TRBV12-3/TRBV12-4; J gene: TRBJ2-1; CDR3 protein: CASSPSGNEQFF
V gene: TRBV20-1; J gene: TRBJ1-2; CDR3 protein: CSARDTNSQARGTF
V gene: TRBV19; J gene: TRBJ2-7; CDR3 protein: CASSIAHRGLNEQYF
V gene: TRBV15; J gene: TRBJ2-2; CDR3 protein: CATSSATGDYGELFF
V gene: TRBV15; J gene: TRBJ2-1; CDR3 protein: CATSKTRGVSSYNEQFF
V gene: TRBV9; J gene: TRBJ2-7; CDR3 protein: CASSVRDNYEQYF
V gene: TRBV4-1; J gene: TRBJ2-7; CDR3 protein: CASSQGGTGLYEQYF
V gene: TRBV9; J gene: TRBJ2-5; CDR3 protein: CASSVAGVGETQYF
V gene: TRBV14; J gene: TRBJ2-7; CDR3 protein: CASSSGPSSSYEQYF
V gene: TRBV2; J gene: TRBJ2-7; CDR3 protein: CASSAVGPTYEQYF
V gene: TRBV7-8; J gene: TRBJ2-7; CDR3 protein: CASSFQGTTYEQYF
V gene: TRBV27; J gene: TRBJ1-5; CDR3 protein: CASSFSGHNQPQHF
V gene: TRBV6-2/TRBV6-3; J gene: TRBJ2-1; CDR3 protein: CASSYLGFNEQFF
V gene: TRBV12-3/TRBV12-4; J gene: TRBJ2-1; CDR3 protein: CASSLSGRLAINEQFF
V gene: TRBV12-3/TRBV12-4; J gene: TRBJ1-5; CDR3 protein: CASSRQGTSNQPQHF
V gene: TRBV7-9; J gene: TRBJ2-4; CDR3 protein: CASSLTGNIQYF
V gene: TRBV15; J gene: TRBJ2-7; CDR3 protein: CATSRERGNFEQYF
V gene: TRBV20-1; J gene: TRBJ1-2; CDR3 protein: CSATDEMGGYTF
V gene: TRBV10-3; J gene: TRBJ2-5; CDR3 protein: CAISSDRGVQETQYF
V gene: TRBV29-1; J gene: TRBJ2-5; CDR3 protein: CSVDRGDSGYGTQYF
V gene: TRBV2; J gene: TRBJ2-1; CDR3 protein: CASSIKNTGRGYNEQFF
V gene: TRBV7-8; J gene: TRBJ1-5; CDR3 protein: CASAPGDSNQPQHF
V gene: TRBV19; J gene: TRBJ2-4; CDR3 protein: CASSIPVSREAHLAKNIQYF
V gene: TRBV2; J gene: TRBJ1-2; CDR3 protein: CASRDRKSDGYTF
V gene: TRBV9; J gene: TRBJ1-2; CDR3 protein: CASSARLSPGVGYTF
V gene: TRBV19; J gene: TRBJ1-5; CDR3 protein: CASSIAQGRGNQPQHF
V gene: TRBV6-2/TRBV6-3; J gene: TRBJ1-6; CDR3 protein: CASSYGWDRGQSPLHF
V gene: TRBV6-1; J gene: TRBJ2-2; CDR3 protein: CASMTGQAPNTGELFF
V gene: TRBV7-6; J gene: TRBJ2-7; CDR3 protein: CASSQGLAGYEQYF
V gene: TRBV7-9; J gene: TRBJ2-1; CDR3 protein: CASSRPRGDEQFF
V gene: TRBV10-1; J gene: TRBJ2-1; CDR3 protein: CASSLKWRGVYNEQFF
V gene: TRBV19; J gene: TRBJ2-7; CDR3 protein: CASSIDPQGFYEQYF
V gene: TRBV12-3/TRBV12-4; J gene: TRBJ1-2; CDR3 protein: CASSLGSLSGYTF
V gene: TRBV10-2; J gene: TRBJ1-1; CDR3 protein: CASSGGDSGTAAIF
V gene: TRBV6-5; J gene: TRBJ2-7; CDR3 protein: CASSSTGAYEQYF
V gene: TRBV29-1; J gene: TRBJ2-7; CDR3 protein: CSVERSYEQYF
V gene: TRBV12-3/TRBV12-4; J gene: TRBJ1-6; CDR3 protein: CASTQTGVRGPLHF
V gene: TRBV6-1; J gene: TRBJ2-1; CDR3 protein: CASSNYGTSAINEQFF
V gene: TRBV12-3/TRBV12-4; J gene: TRBJ2-1; CDR3 protein: CASSLTSGASSYNEQFF
V gene: TRBV19; J gene: TRBJ1-2; CDR3 protein: CASSTQGPSGGYTF